The sequence of this T cell receptor beta chain was determined in a study of blood T cell repertoires in COVID-19 (TCRdb year 2020). Regarding the study in general: Samples from collaborators originated in the United States, Italy and Spain and spanned both the acute and convalescent phases of COVID-19. The prospective study material was composed of cDNA or gDNA derived from T cells, B-cell-depleted T cells, or PBMCs. Deeply sampled blood TCRbeta repertoires from subjects exposed to, actively infected with, or recovered from COVID-19 were included in the dataset. A freely available public database, intended as a resource for researchers studying the immune response to SARS-CoV-2, is where the repertoires were released. Samples were obtained from the ongoing ImmuneRACE study (first 160 participants) and from about 1,300 subjects provided by 6 global collaborators. Nearly every sample came with metadata listing a de-identified subject ID, COVID-19 status, age in years and sex. Where available, HLA class I and class II types were taken from metadata supplied by the sample provider and were not determined by assay-based typing.

This clone was detected once. This receptor's antigen is unknown. No base quality information exists; no much larger clone differs at one position. What the study reported, not specific to this receptor: The quantity of clinical and demographic metadata differed by source and by participant and was supplied without curation.

The immunoSEQ Assay, a bias-controlled multiplex PCR, was used to amplify TCRbeta CDR3 regions from genomic DNA. Regarding the original processing steps: Within the assay, amplification of reference gene primers was used to estimate how many nucleated cells each sample contained. To quantify the absolute abundance of each unique TCRbeta CDR3 rearrangement, sequence reads were collapsed and filtered. For each sample, productive Simpson clonality was calculated as the square root of Simpson's diversity index across productive rearrangements. TCRdb re-hosts the immuneACCESS table, in-frame sequences only. Its copies lack some clones; in the studies checked, an unresolved V gene accounts for under half of them, and the cause for the rest is not known. V and J calls and clone size are copied from that table; D and trimming were computed from the DNA. Present in this sample are some 120,000 clones, around 77% of which were seen just once. Together, the top ten hold 7.9% of the sample.

CDR1 is given as MDHEN and CDR2 as SYDVKM, both from the germline V gene. There are 15 amino acids in the CDR3, from cysteine to phenylalanine inclusive. Only CDR3 DNA remains: 45 bases, in frame from the first base. V and J lose 5 bases and 6 bases, and a span of 19 bases separates them. Collaborating institutions collected whole blood in K2EDTA tubes following their own protocols. Collaborator samples were shipped for TCRbeta analysis as frozen whole blood, isolated PBMCs, or DNA extracted from either sample type. This receptor was obtained from a human donor in a cohort sampled during active COVID-19. The sequencing input was peripheral blood. The rearrangement joined TRBV28 to TRBJ1-2, and possibly TRBD1, on 6 matching bases. The DNA sequence is as follows: TGTGCCAGCAGTCTCCAGGGGAACCCTCGTAATGGCTACACCTTC. Its protein reads: CASSLQGNPRNGYTF.